This entry concerns a single T cell receptor beta chain. Its antigen is unidentified. A much larger clone lies one base from this, so it may be a read error. Because it lacks the conserved phenylalanine or tryptophan at the end, this CDR3 is likely a read error. TCRdb re-derived calls from the PCR reads in MiXCR, one entry per CDR3 protein. The sample consists of about half a million distinct CDR3 sequences, around a fifth of them appearing once. This entry is derived from a study of molecular identifiers for immune sequencing clone quantification. Researchers sorted naive CD8 T cells as cells that were CD8+CD4-CCR7+CD45RA+. Whole-study findings and limits: Same-barcode identical TCR molecules could make highly expanded clones look smaller than they are.

Deletions cut 5 bases from V and 2 bases from J, with 17 bases between. Germline V CDR1 and CDR2: SEHNR, FQNEAQ (reference sequence). The CDR3 totals 16 residues. This receptor was obtained from a human donor in good health. Some libraries in this study had Jurkat cell RNA spiked in. Sequences were obtained from naive CD8+ T cells from blood, with Jurkat cell RNA spiked in. As to subset: FACS-sorted CD8+CD4-CCR7+CD45RA+ naive T cells. This sequence joins TRBV7-9 and TRBJ2-3; D possibly uses TRBD1 or TRBD2 (6 bases each). CDR3 sequence: CASSLTGGRDTDTQYY. The CDR3 region has the DNA TGTGCCAGCAGCCTTACCGGGGGCCGAGACACAGATACGCAGTATTAT.